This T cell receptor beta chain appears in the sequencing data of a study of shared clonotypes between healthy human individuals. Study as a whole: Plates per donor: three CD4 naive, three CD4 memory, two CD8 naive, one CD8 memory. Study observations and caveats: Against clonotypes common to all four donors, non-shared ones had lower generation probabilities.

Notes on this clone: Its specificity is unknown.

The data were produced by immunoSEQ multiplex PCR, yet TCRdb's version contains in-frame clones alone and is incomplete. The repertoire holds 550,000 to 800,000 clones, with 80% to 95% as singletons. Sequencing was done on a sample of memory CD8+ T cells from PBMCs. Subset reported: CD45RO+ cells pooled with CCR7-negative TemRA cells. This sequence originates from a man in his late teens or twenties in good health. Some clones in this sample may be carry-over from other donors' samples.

CDR3 DNA: TGTGCCAGCAGCTCCCAACAGGGGGCGGCCGTCGATCAAACGGACACCATATATTTT. Translated, it gives CASSSQQGAAVDQTDTIYF. This rearrangement joins TRBV7-6 to TRBJ1-3, with 9 bases identical to TRBD1. Trimming cost V 4 bases and J 8 bases; bases outside gene matches: 21. This CDR3 contains 19 residues. The germline V gene encodes CDR1 SGHVS and CDR2 FNYEAQ.